This T cell receptor (beta chain) was identified during a study of T cell repertoires in cytomegalovirus infection (dated by TCRdb to about 2019). With regard to the full study: Peptide stimulations targeted recently identified HLA-C-restricted CMV epitopes, whose presentation resists viral immunomodulation, together with well-studied HLA-B-restricted epitopes. Because public TCR beta signatures pointed to carriage of CMV infection together with the matching HLA type, the HLA type of each donor mattered for the analysis.

Concerning this clonotype itself: What this receptor recognizes is not known. Per-nucleotide qualities are absent, and no much larger clonotype sits a single base away.

Overall study results and their limits: The ex vivo response was dominated by HLA-C-restricted CMV-specific TCR beta clonotypes, which also provided the single most frequent clonotype in two of eight donors. Carriers of CMV infection plus the relevant HLA type were discriminated by the cumulative frequency of public TCR beta family members in the study cohort and in an independent approximately 360-donor cohort.

Sequencer: Illumina HiSeq 1500. Using fastp trimming at Q25 and MiXCR clonotype assembly, TCRdb reanalyzed the public sequencing data and kept in-frame beta chains. Each entry is one CDR3 protein sequence, shown with its most common DNA and genes. For this sample the table gives 700,000 to 900,000 distinct CDR3 sequences, of which approximately 32% were detected only once. About an eighth of the sample rests with the top ten. The treatment or condition label of this sample denotes: in vitro stimulation with specific CMV peptide epitopes to enrich CMV-specific T cells. The sequences come from cultured CD8+ T cells from PBMCs, collected from culture after CMV antigen stimulation. The sequence was obtained from a human donor in good health (CMV status not recorded). Some clones in this sample may be carry-over from other donors' samples.

The DNA reads as follows: TGTGCCAGCAGATCCGGGAGCCGTTACAATGAGCAGTTCTTC. It encodes CASRSGSRYNEQFF. Rearrangement joined TRBV6-5 to TRBJ2-1; D gene: possibly TRBD2, on 6 matching bases. The CDR3 measures 14 amino acids from cysteine to phenylalanine. CDR3 DNA is the only sequence kept; it has 42 bases, read in frame from the first base. Deletion took 6 bases off V and 4 bases off J, with a span of 13 bases between the germline ends. Via the germline V gene, CDR1 is MNHEY and CDR2 SVGAGI.